This record covers a single T cell receptor (beta chain). The data were taken from a study of T cells after somatic rescue of genetic block. Sequencing used immunoSEQ multiplex PCR; TCRdb keeps in-frame clones, though not all of them. The sample has more than 13,000 clones; about 70% are singletons. Looked up from germline, CDR1 is MNHNY and CDR2 is SVGAGI (reference sequence). V gave up 3 bases and J gave up 0 bases; unmatched junction bases: 5. The CDR3 covers 16 residues. Sequencing was carried out using peripheral blood mononuclear cells (PBMCs). The chain combines TRBV6-6 with TRBJ1-3; 7 positions agree with TRBD1. The sequence was obtained from a man younger than 35. Here the CDR3 reads CASSYSAGGSGNTIYF. The CDR3 DNA sequence: TGTGCCAGCAGTTATTCCGCAGGGGGCTCTGGAAACACCATATATTTT.